The rows below give T cell receptor beta chains drawn from one sample of a study of blood T cells in healthy people across ages. TCRdb reprocessed the 5' RACE reads with MiXCR, giving one entry per CDR3 protein. The table shows around 500,000 distinct CDR3 sequences, with roughly a quarter occurring only once. This same sample was also taken into another study, of T cells of mothers and their children.

The sequencing input was blood. These receptors all come from a boy under 10 years old in good health. CDR3s include the opening cysteine and the closing phenylalanine or tryptophan. A D gene is named only where the DNA matches it firmly. A row's size may be missing; if present it is once, few, many or a size class.

j_call v_call clone_size d_call cdr3_nt cdr3_aa
TRBJ1-2 TRBV6-2/TRBV6-3 few . TGTGCCAGCAGTGGGACGTCCAGGGGCTACACCTTC CASSGTSRGYTF
TRBJ2-2 TRBV12-3/TRBV12-4 . . TGTGCCAGCAGGCGCGCAGGGGTCACCGGGGAACTGTTTTTT CASRRAGVTGELFF
TRBJ1-2 TRBV4-3 . . TGCGCCAGCAGCCAAGAGGATAGGACGGACTATGGCTACACCTTC CASSQEDRTDYGYTF
TRBJ2-1 TRBV28 many TRBD2 TGTGCCATTGCCGGGACTAGCGGGACCAGCTCCTACAATGAGCAGTTCTTC CAIAGTSGTSSYNEQFF
TRBJ1-4 TRBV21-1 many . TGTGCTGGACAGCTAATTGCTGCAACTAATGAAAAACTGTTTTTT CAGQLIAATNEKLFF
TRBJ1-5 TRBV10-2 many . TGCGCCAGCAGTGAGGGCGCGGGGCCTTATAGCAATCAGCCCCAGCATTTT CASSEGAGPYSNQPQHF
TRBJ2-7 TRBV6-6 few TRBD1 TGTGCCAGCAGTTACAACTCCCTGGACAGGTTGAACTCCTACGAGCAGTACTTC CASSYNSLDRLNSYEQYF
TRBJ2-5 TRBV3-1 once TRBD2 TGTGCCAGCAGCCTGCTTAGCGGGGGGGCCGGGATAGGGGAGACCCAGTACTTC CASSLLSGGAGIGETQYF
TRBJ2-5 TRBV10-3 few . TGTGCCATCAGTGAGTTTCCTAAAGAGACCCAGTACTTC CAISEFPKETQYF
TRBJ2-3 TRBV10-3 few TRBD2 TGTGCCATCAGGATCAGCGGGGGGGAGTATACGCAGTATTTT CAIRISGGEYTQYF
TRBJ2-5 TRBV3-1 . TRBD2 TGTGCCAGCAGCCAAGATAGCGGGAGAGGTTGGGAGACCCAGTACTTC CASSQDSGRGWETQYF
TRBJ2-6 TRBV3-1 . . TGTGCCAGCAGCCATCCGGGATTTAGAGGGGCCAACGTCCTGACTTTC CASSHPGFRGANVLTF
TRBJ1-1 TRBV19 few . TGTGCCAGTAGGCAGGGGAGGACTGAAGCTTTCTTT CASRQGRTEAFF
TRBJ1-3 TRBV4-1 . . TGCGCCAGCAGCCAAGTTATGGACACCATATATTTT CASSQVMDTIYF
TRBJ2-7 TRBV6-2/TRBV6-3 . . TGTGCCAGCAGTCACCGGGGACTCCCTCGGAGGGAGCAGTACTTC CASSHRGLPRREQYF
TRBJ2-7 TRBV5-1 . TRBD1 TGCGCCAGCAGCCCCCGGGACAGGTTTAACTACGAGCAGTACTTC CASSPRDRFNYEQYF
TRBJ2-7 TRBV10-3 . TRBD2 TGTGCCATCAGGGTTAGTAGCGGGAGTACTTCCTACGAGCAGTACTTC CAIRVSSGSTSYEQYF
TRBJ1-5 TRBV5-6 few TRBD1 TGTGCCAGCAGCTTGTCCCGGGACAGCGATAGCAATCTGCCCCAGCATTTT CASSLSRDSDSNLPQHF
TRBJ1-5 TRBV29-1 . . TGCAGCGTTGGTGATCCGGGGAGTGGGCCCCAGCATTTT CSVGDPGSGPQHF
TRBJ2-2 TRBV5-5 . TRBD2 TGTGCCAGCAGCTTTAGCGGGGCGAACACCGGGGAGCTGTTTTTT CASSFSGANTGELFF
TRBJ2-5 TRBV7-6 . . TGTGCCAGCAGCTTTACTATACAAGAGGCCCAGTACTTC CASSFTIQEAQYF
TRBJ1-6 TRBV12-3/TRBV12-4 few . TGTGCCAGCAGCCTAGGGGGGATAGTGAATTCACCCCTCCACTTT CASSLGGIVNSPLHF
TRBJ2-3 TRBV14 . . TGTGCCAGCAGCTGGCGGAACACAGATACGCAGTATTTT CASSWRNTDTQYF
TRBJ2-7 TRBV6-5 . TRBD1 TGTGCCAGCAGTTGGGGGGACAGGAGCTACGAGCAGTACTTC CASSWGDRSYEQYF
TRBJ1-2 TRBV20-1 . . TGCAGGACTGGGGTCGACTATGGCTACACCTTC CRTGVDYGYTF
TRBJ1-1 TRBV4-1 few . TGCGCCAGCAGCCACTATGGGAGAGACACTGAAGCTTTCTTT CASSHYGRDTEAFF
TRBJ2-3 TRBV12-3/TRBV12-4 once TRBD2 TGTGCCAGCAGTTTTCTGGAAGGACTAGGCAACACAGATACGCAGTATTTT CASSFLEGLGNTDTQYF
TRBJ2-1 TRBV7-9 . TRBD2 TGTGCCAGCAGCCCCGCGGGAGGGCCTGAGAATGAGCAGTTCTTC CASSPAGGPENEQFF
TRBJ2-7 TRBV5-1 . . TGCGCCAGCAGCTTGATGCCGTCCTACGAGCAGTACTTC CASSLMPSYEQYF
TRBJ1-2 TRBV9 . . TGTGCCAGCAGCGTAGGCGACGCCACTACCTATGGCTACACCTTC CASSVGDATTYGYTF
TRBJ1-2 TRBV24-1 . . TGTGCCATCGAGAAGGGGGTAGGGACGGACTATGGCTACACCTTC CAIEKGVGTDYGYTF
TRBJ1-2 TRBV7-8 . . TGTGCCAGCAGCTTAGGGGGGGGACTCCGGGGCTACACCTTC CASSLGGGLRGYTF
TRBJ1-1 TRBV12-3/TRBV12-4 . TRBD1 TGTGCCAGCACTAACAGGGGGCTGTGGACTGAAGCTTTCTTT CASTNRGLWTEAFF
TRBJ2-4 TRBV15 . . TGTGCCACCAGCAGAGATAAACTGGGTCCCCAATCCATTCAGTACTTC CATSRDKLGPQSIQYF
TRBJ2-2 TRBV9 few . TGTGCCAGCAGCGTAGATTATAGAGTCACCGTTGCCGGGGAGCTGTTTTTT CASSVDYRVTVAGELFF
TRBJ2-5 TRBV9 . TRBD2 TGTGCCAGCAGCGTAGGAAGGACACTAGCGAGAGAGACCCAGTACTTC CASSVGRTLARETQYF
TRBJ2-7 TRBV5-4 . TRBD2 TGTGCCAGCAGCTTGATAGGGGAGGGCGAGCAGTACTTC CASSLIGEGEQYF
TRBJ1-2 TRBV10-3 . . TGTGCCACCGGTCGGATTAACTATGGCTACACCTTC CATGRINYGYTF
TRBJ2-5 TRBV12-3/TRBV12-4 . TRBD1 TGTGCCAGCAGTTCCCCTCTCTTGACAGGGGGCCGGGAGACCCAGTACTTC CASSSPLLTGGRETQYF
TRBJ1-1 TRBV12-3/TRBV12-4 . . TGTGCCAGCAGTTTTTGGGGTGAAGCTTTCTTT CASSFWGEAFF
TRBJ1-4 TRBV2 few . TGTGCCAGCAGGGGGGACGAGGAAAAACTGTTTTTT CASRGDEEKLFF
TRBJ1-1 TRBV12-3/TRBV12-4 . TRBD1 TGTGCCAGCAGGAAGGGACAGGGGGAAAGAGCTTTCTTT CASRKGQGERAFF
TRBJ2-1 TRBV7-9 . . TGTGCCAGCCGTGGGCTAGCGATGCATGAGCAGTTCTTC CASRGLAMHEQFF
TRBJ1-2 TRBV6-6 . . TGTGCCAGCAGATTACAGGATATTGCTGGCTACACCTTC CASRLQDIAGYTF
TRBJ1-4 TRBV2 . . TGTGCCAGCAGTGAAACCTCCGCAAGAGAAATCTCTAGCAATGAAAAACTGTTTTTT CASSETSAREISSNEKLFF
TRBJ1-5 TRBV7-9 . . TGTGCCAGCAGCCCCGGGACATTTCAGCCCCAGCATTTT CASSPGTFQPQHF
TRBJ2-7 TRBV12-5 . TRBD1 TGTGCTAGTGCCCAGACAGGGGGGGGCGACGAGCAGTACTTC CASAQTGGGDEQYF
TRBJ1-2 TRBV2 few . TGTGCCAGCAGTGCGGTAGCAAACTATGGCTACACCTTC CASSAVANYGYTF
TRBJ2-1 TRBV20-1 . . TGCAGTGCTAGAGTGGGTCTGACTAGTGGGAGATCCTATGAGCAGTTCTTC CSARVGLTSGRSYEQFF
TRBJ2-5 TRBV29-1 . . TGCAGCGTTGGGACCCACCAAGAGACCCAGTACTTC CSVGTHQETQYF
TRBJ2-7 TRBV20-1 . . TGCAGTGCTAGAGCTACCGGGGACTCTCCCTACGAGCAGTACTTC CSARATGDSPYEQYF
TRBJ2-7 TRBV27 few . TGTGCCAGCAGCCGTGGAGGGGGATCGGGAACCTCCTACGAGCAGTACTTC CASSRGGGSGTSYEQYF
TRBJ2-3 TRBV5-1 few TRBD1 TGCGCCAGCAGCTTTTCGGACAGGGGCCCAGATACGCAGTATTTT CASSFSDRGPDTQYF
TRBJ2-5 TRBV3-1 . . TGTGCCAGCCTAGACCCCAGGGGCGGGCAGACCCAGTACTTC CASLDPRGGQTQYF
TRBJ1-6 TRBV27 . . TGTGCCAGCAGGAACCCGGGTTGGAATTCACCCCTCCACTTT CASRNPGWNSPLHF